The 8 T cell receptor beta chains in this list originate from one sample, sequenced in a study of blood T cell repertoires in COVID-19. TCRdb's table, derived via immunoSEQ multiplex PCR, lists solely in-frame clones and lacks some. Of about 80,000 clones listed, around 80% are singletons. Sequenced sample: peripheral blood. All receptors come from an elderly man with acute or convalescent COVID-19.

The chain has TRBV13 and TRBJ1-4, with 7 bases aligning to TRBD1. Per germline, CDR1 PRHDT and CDR2 FYEKMQ (reference sequence). Trimming at V came to 4 bases and at J to 8 bases, leaving 7 bases not matched to a gene. The length of the CDR3 is 14 residues. This CDR3 is CASSSRTGNEKLFF. The CDR3 DNA sequence: TGTGCCAGCAGCTCACGGACAGGCAACGAAAAACTGTTTTTT. Full variable domain (missing parts from reference TRBV13 and TRBJ1-4): AAGVIQSPRHLIKEKRETATLKCYPIPRHDTVYWYQQGPGQDPQFLISFYEKMQSDKGSIPDRFSAQQFSDYHSELNMSSLELGDSALYFCASSSRTGNEKLFFGSGTQLSVL.

The rearrangement joins TRBV2 to TRBJ2-3; the match to TRBD1 covers 7 bases. The junction had 1 base not matched to a gene; V was cut back by 0 bases and J by 1 base. Germline V CDR1 and CDR2: SNHLY, FYNNEI. CDR3 length equals 15 residues. The CDR3 loop is CASSEAGQGTDTQYF. The DNA for the CDR3 is TGTGCCAGCAGTGAAGCAGGACAGGGCACAGATACGCAGTATTTT.

The rearrangement uses TRBV7-2 and TRBJ2-1; D is possibly TRBD2 (5 bases). The length of the CDR3 is 13 residues. Germline assignment: CDR1 SGHTA and CDR2 FQGNSA. V shed 1 base and J shed 12 bases, with 13 bases lying between them. The CDR3 bases are TGTGCCAGCAGCTTAGGGTCAACGGGGTGGCAGTTCTTC. It is translated as CASSLGSTGWQFF.

In this sample, this clone turned up a few times. The V gene is TRBV10-2, the J gene TRBJ1-5; D is unclear. V gave up 3 bases and J gave up 0 bases, with 6 bases separating them. CDR3 length: 14 residues. Looked up from germline, CDR1 is WSHSY and CDR2 is SAAADI. The CDR3 nucleotides are TGCGCCAGCAGTGACAGTAATAGCAATCAGCCCCAGCATTTT. It codes for CASSDSNSNQPQHF.

V gene TRBV2 combines with J gene TRBJ1-6; D is perhaps TRBD1 (6 bases). Germline CDR1 and CDR2: SNHLY and FYNNEI. Trimming removed 5 bases at V and 7 bases at J, with 15 bases between. The CDR3 length is 15 residues. CDR3 sequence reads: CASSSGQRINSPLHF. The DNA for the CDR3 is TGTGCCAGCAGTTCTGGACAGCGGATCAATTCACCCCTCCACTTT.

This clone was picked up a small number of times. V gene TRBV19 combines with J gene TRBJ2-7; 7 nucleotides match TRBD2. There are 13 residues in the CDR3. Looked up from germline, CDR1 is LNHDA and CDR2 is SQIVND (reference sequence). V was clipped by 5 bases and J by 7 bases; unmatched bases: 8. The CDR3: CASSERGGREQYF. DNA of the CDR3: TGTGCCAGTAGTGAGCGCGGGGGACGTGAGCAGTACTTC.

The chain couples TRBV19 to TRBJ1-1; TRBD1 matches at 8 bases. The germline V gene has CDR1 LNHDA and CDR2 SQIVND (reference sequence). The CDR3 is made up of 16 amino acids. V gave up 6 bases and J gave up 3 bases; unmatched junction bases: 12. In DNA form, the CDR3 reads TGTGCCAGTAGAGTCCCGGGACAGGATTTGGACACTGAAGCTTTCTTT. Its protein is CASRVPGQDLDTEAFF.

V and J are TRBV7-9 and TRBJ2-5; 15 bases fit TRBD2. The junction had 4 bases not matched to a gene; V was cut back by 6 bases and J by 2 bases. The V gene's germline CDR1 is SEHNR and CDR2 FQNEAQ (reference sequence). This CDR3 has 16 residues. CDR3 in amino acids: CASRQGTSGGQETQYF. DNA of the CDR3: TGTGCCAGCAGGCAAGGGACTAGCGGGGGGCAAGAGACCCAGTACTTC. The whole variable domain, remainder taken from reference TRBV7-9 and TRBJ2-5, is DTGVSQNPRHKITKRGQNVTFRCDPISEHNRLYWYRQTLGQGPEFLTYFQNEAQLEKSRLLSDRFSAERPKGSFSTLEIQRTEQGDSAMYLCASRQGTSGGQETQYFGPGTRLLVL.